A single sample gave rise to the 8 T cell receptor beta chains below, sequenced in a study of blood T cell repertoires in COVID-19. Assay used: immunoSEQ multiplex PCR; TCRdb lists only in-frame clones, some missing. The table shows roughly 260,000 clones, with 80% to 90% occurring only once. The specimen was PBMCs or T cells enriched from blood (not recorded which). Receptors originate from a woman in her forties or fifties who had recovered from COVID-19.

The gene calls are TRBV7-8 and TRBJ2-7; tentative D call: TRBD1 (5 bases). V was clipped by 1 base and J by 2 bases, with 12 bases between them. The V gene's germline CDR1 is SGHVS and CDR2 FQNEAQ. This CDR3 is built from 15 residues. The CDR3 sequence is CASSLVQGSTYEQYF. In nucleotides, the CDR3 is TGTGCCAGCAGCTTAGTTCAGGGTTCCACCTACGAGCAGTACTTC.

J is TRBJ2-7 and V is TRBV2; TRBD2 agrees at 8 bases. Germline values: CDR1 SNHLY, CDR2 FYNNEI. After removal of 4 bases from V and 2 bases from J, the junction contained 10 bases not matched to a gene. The CDR3 runs 16 residues. Here the CDR3 DNA reads TGTGCCAGCAGTGGAAGCGGCGGGAGGCCACCCTACGAGCAGTACTTC. This gives the protein CASSGSGGRPPYEQYF.

The V call is TRBV6-6, the J call TRBJ2-3; 9 bases are shared with TRBD2. The CDR3 extends over 13 amino acids. Germline-derived CDR1 and CDR2 are MNHNY and SVGAGI (reference sequence). V lost 2 bases and J lost 8; bases outside the gene matches: 2. This chain's CDR3 is CASSYQGLATQYF. The CDR3 nucleotides are TGTGCCAGCAGTTACCAGGGACTAGCTACGCAGTATTTT.

The rearrangement joins TRBV7-9 to TRBJ2-1; a possible D gene is TRBD2 (5 bases). V was clipped by 5 bases and J by 7 bases, with 15 bases between them. The germline V gene has CDR1 SEHNR and CDR2 FQNEAQ (reference sequence). This CDR3 spans 14 amino acids. The CDR3 loop is CASSRTRERNEQFF. The DNA of the CDR3 is TGTGCCAGCAGCCGGACGAGGGAGAGGAATGAGCAGTTCTTC.

The chain employs TRBV27 and TRBJ1-1, with TRBD1 as a possible D gene (6 bases). With 5 bases removed from V and 4 bases from J, the gap between germline ends came to 17 bases. The CDR3 has 15 residues. CDR1 and CDR2 (germline): MNHEY, SMNVEV (reference sequence). The CDR3 protein is CASSPLGGAGTEAFF. CDR3 DNA: TGTGCCAGCAGTCCCCTAGGGGGGGCAGGCACTGAAGCTTTCTTT.

This clone was counted a single time. The chain combines TRBV28 with TRBJ1-5; D perhaps matches TRBD1 (5 bases). The CDR3 is made up of 15 amino acids. V was clipped by 4 bases and J by 7 bases, with 17 bases between them. The V gene's germline CDR1 is MDHEN and CDR2 SYDVKM. The CDR3 nucleotides read TGTGCCAGCAGTTCTACGACGGAACAGGAGCAGCCCCAGCATTTT. Amino acid sequence: CASSSTTEQEQPQHF.

The rearrangement links TRBV7-6 to TRBJ2-3; D is undetermined. The V gene's germline CDR1 is SGHVS and CDR2 FNYEAQ. Trimming cost V 0 bases and J 5 bases, with 9 bases left between them. This CDR3 is built from 14 residues. DNA of the CDR3: TGTGCCAGCAGCTTAGCGGCAGGTGGAGATACGCAGTATTTT. Its protein product is CASSLAAGGDTQYF.

The chain has TRBV9 and TRBJ2-7; D possibly corresponds to TRBD2 (6 bases). CDR1 and CDR2 from the germline V gene are SGDLS and YYNGEE. This CDR3 has 14 residues. Trimming removed 1 base at V and 3 bases at J, with 11 bases between. The CDR3 DNA reads as TGTGCCAGCAGCGTATCGGGAGCCGTCTACGAGCAGTACTTC. It encodes CASSVSGAVYEQYF. Full variable domain (remainder filled in from reference TRBV9 and TRBJ2-7): DSGVTQTPKHLITATGQRVTLRCSPRSGDLSVYWYQQSLDQGLQFLIQYYNGEERAKGNILERFSAQQFPDLHSELNLSSLELGDSALYFCASSVSGAVYEQYFGPGTRLTVT.